This T cell receptor beta chain was identified during a study of shared clonotypes between healthy human individuals. General observations from the study: A reduction in generation probabilities was seen for non-shared clonotypes relative to those shared by all four donors.

Profiled with immunoSEQ multiplex PCR; TCRdb holds only in-frame clones, not every one. The sample carries about 2.4 million clones, approximately 92% recorded once. From germline, CDR1 is SQVTM and CDR2 ANQGSEA. V gave up 7 bases and J gave up 2 bases, with 16 bases separating them. The CDR3 loop spans 14 amino acids. Of note for this clone: Its antigen is undetermined.

The material sequenced was naive CD4+ T cells sorted from blood. Subset indicated: CD45RA+ positively selected. The TCR was taken from a man between 18 and 29 years old in good health. The V and J genes are TRBV29-1 and TRBJ2-3; tentatively, D is TRBD1 (7 bases). CDR3 residues: CSASTGDSTDTQYF. CDR3 nucleotide sequence: TGCAGCGCCAGTACAGGGGACTCCACAGATACGCAGTATTTT.